Below are 11 T cell receptor beta chains sequenced from a single sample in a study of T cells in Graves' hyperthyroidism and ophthalmopathy. Regions amplified from RNA transcripts were the TCR beta CDR3 regions. The HTBI primer set drove a first-round RT-PCR of the TCR CDR3. TCRdb re-analysed the multiplex PCR reads in MiXCR, keeping a single row per CDR3 protein. The data contain under 450,000 distinct CDR3 sequences, roughly a sixth of them singletons. Specimen: blood. The receptors were sampled from a woman aged 25 to 39 with Graves' hyperthyroidism that later progressed to Graves' ophthalmopathy.

This clonotype was counted many times. The gene calls are TRBV30 and TRBJ1-1, with a tentative D call TRBD1 (5 bases). V lost 0 bases and J lost 4, with 6 bases in between. The CDR3 has 12 amino acids. Germline CDR1 is GTSNPN and CDR2 is SVGIG (reference sequence). The CDR3 region has the DNA TGTGCCTGGAGTGTCGGGGGCACTGAAGCTTTCTTT. This sequence encodes CAWSVGGTEAFF.

This rearrangement joins TRBV2 to TRBJ1-1, with D perhaps matching TRBD1 (5 bases). Trimming shortened V by 1 base and J by 5 bases, and 8 bases separated the two germline ends. Germline CDR1 and CDR2: SNHLY and FYNNEI. There are 13 residues in the CDR3. This chain's CDR3 is CASSEGTRTEAFF. CDR3 nucleotides: TGTGCCAGCAGTGAAGGGACAAGGACTGAAGCTTTCTTT.

This clonotype was counted ten times or more. The chain has TRBV27 and TRBJ2-2, with a tentative D call TRBD1 (7 bases). The CDR3 has 14 residues. V gave up 4 bases and J gave up 6 bases, with 12 bases separating them. Germline V gene lookup returns CDR1 MNHEY and CDR2 SMNVEV (reference sequence). The CDR3 loop reads CASSSTGEAGELFF. CDR3 coding DNA: TGTGCCAGCAGTTCAACAGGGGAGGCCGGGGAGCTGTTTTTT.

This clonotype appeared many times. The chain uses TRBV2 and TRBJ2-2; 9 bases are a match to TRBD1. The CDR3 sequence is 22 residues long. Looked up from germline, CDR1 is SNHLY and CDR2 is FYNNEI. The ends lost 5 bases at V and 1 base at J; junction bases unmatched: 23. The CDR3 here is CASSSPKTTGGSASVNTGELFF. DNA for the CDR3: TGTGCCAGCAGTTCCCCCAAAACGACAGGGGGGTCGGCTAGCGTGAACACCGGGGAGCTGTTTTTT. Looking up the rest from reference TRBV2 and TRBJ2-2 gives the full variable domain: EPEVTQTPSHQVTQMGQEVILRCVPISNHLYFYWYRQILGQKVEFLVSFYNNEISEKSEIFDDQFSVERPDGSNFTLKIRSTKLEDSAMYFCASSSPKTTGGSASVNTGELFFGEGSRLTVL.

This clonotype has ten or more counts. The chain carries TRBV27 and TRBJ2-1, with D perhaps matching TRBD2 (6 bases). The CDR3 consists of 13 residues. Germline CDR1 and CDR2: MNHEY and SMNVEV (reference sequence). V lost 3 bases and J 6 bases, leaving 9 bases between the germline ends. CDR3 sequence (DNA): TGTGCCAGCAGTTTCCAACTAGCCAATGAGCAGTTCTTC. Its translation: CASSFQLANEQFF.

The chain joins TRBV19 to TRBJ2-4; D unresolved. Per germline, CDR1 LNHDA and CDR2 SQIVND (reference sequence). CDR3 size: 17 residues. Between the trimmed V and J ends, which lost 3 bases and 0 bases, there was a span of 15 bases. CDR3 DNA sequence: TGTGCCAGTAGTATTGGCCACCCCTGGGGAGCCAAAAACATTCAGTACTTC. This translates into CASSIGHPWGAKNIQYF.

This clonotype was recorded at least ten times. This chain joins TRBV29-1 and TRBJ1-2, with TRBD1 matching 8 bases. J was trimmed by 2 bases and V by 2 bases; bases with no gene match: 7. Germline V lookup: CDR1 SQVTM, CDR2 ANQGSEA. The CDR3 runs 15 residues. CDR3 nucleotide sequence: TGCAGCGTTGAACCCGGGACAGGAGTAAACTATGGCTACACCTTC. This sequence encodes CSVEPGTGVNYGYTF. Using reference TRBV29-1 and TRBJ1-2 for the parts outside the CDR3, the full variable domain is SAVISQKPSRDICQRGTSLTIQCQVDSQVTMMFWYRQQPGQSLTLIATANQGSEATYESGFVIDKFPISRPNLTFSTLTVSNMSPEDSSIYLCSVEPGTGVNYGYTFGSGTRLTVV.

This clonotype has at least ten counts. The genes are TRBV2 and TRBJ1-5; D is unclear. Trimming took off 1 base at V and 5 bases at J, with 15 bases between the two ends. The CDR3 contains 16 residues. The germline V gene encodes CDR1 SNHLY and CDR2 FYNNEI. Here the CDR3 reads CASSEGAGGGYQPQHF. DNA for the CDR3: TGTGCCAGCAGTGAAGGGGCGGGAGGAGGCTATCAGCCCCAGCATTTT. Together with reference TRBV2 and TRBJ1-5, the CDR3 gives the full variable domain: EPEVTQTPSHQVTQMGQEVILRCVPISNHLYFYWYRQILGQKVEFLVSFYNNEISEKSEIFDDQFSVERPDGSNFTLKIRSTKLEDSAMYFCASSEGAGGGYQPQHFGDGTRLSIL.

This clonotype was picked up a small number of times. The chain employs TRBV30 and TRBJ2-3, with a tentative D call TRBD1 (6 bases). The CDR3 covers 15 residues. Between the trimmed V and J ends, which lost 2 bases and 6 bases, there was a span of 18 bases. CDR1 and CDR2 (germline): GTSNPN, SVGIG (reference sequence). This chain's CDR3 is CAWSTGTRHFDTQYF. The CDR3 coding sequence is TGTGCCTGGAGTACCGGGACAAGGCATTTTGATACGCAGTATTTT.

This clonotype was observed many times. The chain combines TRBV27 with TRBJ2-7, with D perhaps being TRBD1 or TRBD2 (5 bases each). Trimming left V 6 bases short and J 3 bases short, with 15 bases between. The germline CDR1 and CDR2 sequences are MNHEY and SMNVEV (reference sequence). The CDR3 totals 14 residues. Here the CDR3 reads CASRVGTVVYEQYF. CDR3 DNA sequence: TGTGCCAGCAGGGTGGGGACGGTTGTCTACGAGCAGTACTTC.

In its sample, this clonotype was seen many times. The rearrangement uses TRBV28 and TRBJ2-1; D gene uncertain. CDR1 is MDHEN, CDR2 SYDVKM, per germline. The CDR3 covers 15 residues. Trimming stripped 6 bases from V and 1 base from J, with 13 bases between. The CDR3 nucleotides are TGTGCCAGCAGCTTAGAATATTTGTCCTACAATGAGCAGTTCTTC. Residues: CASSLEYLSYNEQFF. The whole variable domain, filled in from reference TRBV28 and TRBJ2-1, reads DVKVTQSSRYLVKRTGEKVFLECVQDMDHENMFWYRQDPGLGLRLIYFSYDVKMKEKGDIPEGYSVSREKKERFSLILESASTNQTSMYLCASSLEYLSYNEQFFGPGTRLTVL.